This TCR beta chain was obtained from a study of Graves' ophthalmopathy and Graves' hyperthyroidism. Findings of the study overall: Blood also harbored most expanded thyroid clonotypes above 0.001 frequency.

Amplifying from RNA transcripts, the study obtained TCR beta CDR3 regions. Following a first-round RT-PCR that used HTBI primers, a second-round multiplex PCR was carried out. In TCRdb, the multiplex PCR reads were re-called with MiXCR into one record per CDR3 protein. Counted here are 680,000 or so distinct CDR3 sequences, about a fifth occurring once; the ten biggest clones make up about 6.6%. This clonotype appeared many times. Its antigen is not identified. Patients were left out if they had other autoimmune diseases, uncontrolled infections, pregnancy or lactation. Diagnosis was based on clinical symptoms, serum thyroxine, TRAb, thyroid ultrasound and orbital computed tomography. Looked up from germline, CDR1 is SGHRS and CDR2 is YFSETQ. This CDR3 has 17 residues. Trimming removed 1 base at V and 0 bases at J, with 16 bases between.

Sample: peripheral blood. This receptor was obtained from a woman between 18 and 29 years old with stable Graves' hyperthyroidism. Some clones in this sample may be carry-over from other donors' samples. The chain is built from TRBV5-1 and TRBJ1-1, with D maybe TRBD1 (5 bases). This CDR3 reads CASSLKSLGLMNTEAFF. The CDR3 nucleotides are TGCGCCAGCAGCTTGAAGTCATTGGGACTAATGAACACTGAAGCTTTCTTT. Filled out from reference TRBV5-1 and TRBJ1-1, the complete variable domain reads KAGVTQTPRYLIKTRGQQVTLSCSPISGHRSVSWYQQTPGQGLQFLFEYFSETQRNKGNFPGRFSGRQFSNSRSEMNVSTLELGDSALYLCASSLKSLGLMNTEAFFGQGTRLTVV.